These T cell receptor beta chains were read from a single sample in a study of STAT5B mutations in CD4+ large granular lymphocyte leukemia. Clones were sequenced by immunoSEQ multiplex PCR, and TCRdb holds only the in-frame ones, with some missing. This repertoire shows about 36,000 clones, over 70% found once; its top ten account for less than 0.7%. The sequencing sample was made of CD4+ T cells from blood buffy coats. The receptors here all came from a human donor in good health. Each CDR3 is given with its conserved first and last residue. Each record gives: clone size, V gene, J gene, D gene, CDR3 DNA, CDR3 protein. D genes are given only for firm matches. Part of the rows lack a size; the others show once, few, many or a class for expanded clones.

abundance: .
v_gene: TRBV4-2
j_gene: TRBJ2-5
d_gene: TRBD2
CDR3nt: TGTGCCAGCAGCCCAAGCGGGGGCGAGACCCAGTACTTC
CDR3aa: CASSPSGGETQYF

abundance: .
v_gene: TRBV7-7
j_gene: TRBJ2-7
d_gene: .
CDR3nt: TGTGCCAGCAGCTTAGACGGGCCGGGCGAGCAGTACTTC
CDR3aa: CASSLDGPGEQYF

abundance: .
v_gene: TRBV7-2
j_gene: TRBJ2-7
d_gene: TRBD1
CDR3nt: TGTGCCAGCAGCGATAGGGACAGGGGTACATACGAGCAGTACTTC
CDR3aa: CASSDRDRGTYEQYF

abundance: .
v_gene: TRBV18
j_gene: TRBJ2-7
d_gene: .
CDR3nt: TGTGCCAGCTCATCAGACAAGTACTACGAGCAGTACTTC
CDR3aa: CASSSDKYYEQYF

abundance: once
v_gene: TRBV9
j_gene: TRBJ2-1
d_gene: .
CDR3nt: TGTGCCAGCAGCGCCCGGGGTCCAGGCTCCTACAATGAGCAGTTCTTC
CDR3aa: CASSARGPGSYNEQFF

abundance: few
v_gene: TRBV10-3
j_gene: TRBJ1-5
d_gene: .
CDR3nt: TGTGCCATCAGTGAGAGTAATCAGCCCCAGCATTTT
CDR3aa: CAISESNQPQHF

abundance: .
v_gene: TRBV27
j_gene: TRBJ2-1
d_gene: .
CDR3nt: TGTGCCAGCGAGTCGGAGAAGCGACAGCATGAGCAGTTCTTC
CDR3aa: CASESEKRQHEQFF

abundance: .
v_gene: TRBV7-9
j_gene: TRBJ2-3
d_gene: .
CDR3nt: TGTGCCAGCAGCTTAAACGGAGGGGTCCGCACAGATACGCAGTATTTT
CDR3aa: CASSLNGGVRTDTQYF

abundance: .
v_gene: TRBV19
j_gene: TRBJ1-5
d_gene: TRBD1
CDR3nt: TGTGCCAGTAGTATTGGCCCAGGGGGGGGCCAGCCCCAGCATTTT
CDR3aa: CASSIGPGGGQPQHF

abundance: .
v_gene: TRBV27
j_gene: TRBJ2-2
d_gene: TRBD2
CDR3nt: TGTGCCAGCAGTTTAAGGACTAGCGGGGGGACCGGGGAGCTGTTTTTT
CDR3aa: CASSLRTSGGTGELFF

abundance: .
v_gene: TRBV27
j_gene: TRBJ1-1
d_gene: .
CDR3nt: TGTGCCAGCAGTCTATCGGGACCATACACTGAAGCTTTCTTT
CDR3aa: CASSLSGPYTEAFF

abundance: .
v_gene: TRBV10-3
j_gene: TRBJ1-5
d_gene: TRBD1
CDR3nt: TGTGCCATCAGTGAGTCGAAGACAGGGCGTAGCAATCAGCCCCAGCATTTT
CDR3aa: CAISESKTGRSNQPQHF

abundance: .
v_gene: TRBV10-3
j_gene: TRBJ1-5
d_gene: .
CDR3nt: TGTGCCATCAGTGAAGGGGAGGGGTACCATCAGCCCCAGCATTTT
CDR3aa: CAISEGEGYHQPQHF

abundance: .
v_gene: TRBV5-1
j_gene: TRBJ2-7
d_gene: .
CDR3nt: TGCGCCAGCAGCTTGGCAGGGACCAACGAGCAGTACTTC
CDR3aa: CASSLAGTNEQYF

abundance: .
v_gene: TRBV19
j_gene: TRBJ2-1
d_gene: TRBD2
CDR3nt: TGTGCCAGTAGTCAGAACCCGGGAGGCAATGAGCAGTTCTTC
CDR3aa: CASSQNPGGNEQFF

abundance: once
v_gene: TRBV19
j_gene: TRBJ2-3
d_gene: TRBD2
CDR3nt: TGTGCCAGTAGTATACGGGAGGGCCAAACAGATACGCAGTATTTT
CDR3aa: CASSIREGQTDTQYF

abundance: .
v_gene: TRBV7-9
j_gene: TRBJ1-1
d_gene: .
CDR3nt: TGTGCCAGCAGCCTAAACAGGGAGAGGAACACTGAAGCTTTCTTT
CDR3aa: CASSLNRERNTEAFF

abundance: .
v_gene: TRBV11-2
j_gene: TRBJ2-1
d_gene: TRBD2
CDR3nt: TGTGCCAGCAGCTTAGATCGGGGGGATGAGCAGTTCTTC
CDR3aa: CASSLDRGDEQFF

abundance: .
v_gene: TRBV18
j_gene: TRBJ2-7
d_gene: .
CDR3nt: TGTGCCAGCTCACTCGGACAGCTCTCCTACGAGCAGTACTTC
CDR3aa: CASSLGQLSYEQYF

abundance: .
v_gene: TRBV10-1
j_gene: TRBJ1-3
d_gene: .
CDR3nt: TGCGCCAGCAGTGGTGGGGGCTCTTACGGAAACACCATATATTTT
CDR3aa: CASSGGGSYGNTIYF

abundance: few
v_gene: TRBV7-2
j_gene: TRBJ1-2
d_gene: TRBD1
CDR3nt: TGTGCCAGCAGCTTAGCGGCAGGGGGATTAGGCTACACCTTC
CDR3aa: CASSLAAGGLGYTF

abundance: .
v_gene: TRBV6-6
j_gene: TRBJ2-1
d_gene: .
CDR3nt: TGTGCCAGCGGAATAGCGGCCGTTTACAATGAGCAGTTCTTC
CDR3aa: CASGIAAVYNEQFF

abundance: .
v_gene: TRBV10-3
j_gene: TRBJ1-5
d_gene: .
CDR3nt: TGTGCCGCGAGCAGTAGCAATCAGCCCCAGCATTTT
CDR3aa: CAASSSNQPQHF

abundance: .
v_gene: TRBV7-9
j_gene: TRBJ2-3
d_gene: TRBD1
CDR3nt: TGTGCCAGCAGCTTAGGGACAGGGGATACGCAGTATTTT
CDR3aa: CASSLGTGDTQYF

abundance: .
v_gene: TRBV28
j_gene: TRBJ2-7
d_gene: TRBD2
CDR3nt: TGTGCCAGCAACCTACTAGCGGGACTTTCCTACGAGCAGTACTTC
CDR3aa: CASNLLAGLSYEQYF

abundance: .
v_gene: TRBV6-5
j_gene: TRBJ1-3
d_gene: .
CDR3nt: TGTGCCAGCAGTTACTACAGCGATAACTCTGGAAACACCATATATTTT
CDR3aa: CASSYYSDNSGNTIYF